The clone carrying this T cell receptor (beta chain) showed up just a few times. The V gene's germline CDR1 is MDHEN and CDR2 SYDVKM. The CDR3 is made up of 17 amino acids. The V end was cut by 3 bases, the J end by 5 bases, with 20 bases between. The sample belongs to a study of blood T cell repertoires in COVID-19. Individuals aged about 18 to 95 years were recruited from fewer than 25 US areas. Cohorts were determined from participant-reported clinical history. The repertoire was sequenced with immunoSEQ multiplex PCR; TCRdb's copy has only in-frame clones and lacks some. The repertoire has more than 450,000 clones, approximately 86% of them found once; the top ten carry roughly 0.7%.

The chain couples TRBV28 to TRBJ1-5; no definite D call. The sequencing sample was made of PBMCs or T cells enriched from blood (not recorded which). The TCR was taken from a woman aged 18-29 years who had recovered from COVID-19. The CDR3 here is CASSFPREGGFHQPQHF. CDR3 bases: TGTGCCAGCAGTTTCCCGCGGGAGGGAGGCTTTCATCAGCCCCAGCATTTT.